The rows below give T cell receptor beta chains drawn from one sample of a study of blood T cell repertoires in COVID-19. The assay was immunoSEQ multiplex PCR, and TCRdb's table has in-frame clones only and misses some. Seen here are over 250,000 clones, approximately 79% observed once, and the top ten hold 3.5% to 5%. Specimen: PBMCs or T cells enriched from blood (not recorded which). These receptors all stem from a man aged 30-40 years with acute COVID-19. CDR3s include the opening cysteine and the closing phenylalanine or tryptophan. A D gene is named only where the DNA matches it firmly. A row's size may be missing; if present it is once, few, many or a size class.

J | size | D | V | DNA | CDR3
TRBJ1-1 | NA | TRBD1 | TRBV27 | TGTGCCAGCAGTCAACAGGGGGCAATTGCTGAAGCTTTCTTT | CASSQQGAIAEAFF
TRBJ1-1 | NA | NA | TRBV7-3 | TGTGCCAGCAGCTTAACGGTTACAACGAACACTGAAGCTTTCTTT | CASSLTVTTNTEAFF
TRBJ1-5 | few | NA | TRBV7-2 | TGTGCCAGCAGCTTAAGGGCAGGGGAAAATCAGCCCCAGCATTTT | CASSLRAGENQPQHF
TRBJ1-1 | NA | NA | TRBV19 | TGTGCCAGTAGTCAAGACAGGCGATACACTGAAGCTTTCTTT | CASSQDRRYTEAFF
TRBJ1-2 | NA | NA | TRBV19 | TGTGCCAGTAGTATAGAAGACAGTTATGGCTACACCTTC | CASSIEDSYGYTF
TRBJ1-2 | many | TRBD1 | TRBV5-8 | TGTGCCAGCAGCTTCAACCGGGACAGGGCTCTGTATGGCTACACCTTC | CASSFNRDRALYGYTF
TRBJ2-1 | NA | TRBD2 | TRBV3-1/TRBV3-2 | TGTGCCAGCAGCCCGCTCACGGGGGGCTACAATGAGCAGTTCTTC | CASSPLTGGYNEQFF
TRBJ2-2 | NA | NA | TRBV15 | TGTGCCACCAGCAGAGATTGGCAGGGGCCGGAGCTGTTTTTT | CATSRDWQGPELFF
TRBJ1-1 | once | TRBD1 | TRBV3-1/TRBV3-2 | TGTGCCAGCAGCTCCCAAGGACAGGGTGGTGAAGCTTTCTTT | CASSSQGQGGEAFF
TRBJ2-1 | NA | TRBD2 | TRBV3-1/TRBV3-2 | TGTGCCAGCAGCCTTAGAACCTCAGGACTAGCGGGGGGCAATGAGCAGTTCTTC | CASSLRTSGLAGGNEQFF
TRBJ1-2 | NA | TRBD1 | TRBV6-5 | TGTGCCAGCAGTACCCGGACAGGGGCGAGCTACACCTTC | CASSTRTGASYTF
TRBJ1-1 | NA | TRBD1 | TRBV28 | TGTGCCAGCAGCCCATACAGGGGCGAGAACACTGAAGCTTTCTTT | CASSPYRGENTEAFF
TRBJ2-3 | once | TRBD2 | TRBV11-3 | TGTGCCAGCAGCTTAGAGGGTTGGTTCTCTAGCGGTAGCACAGATACGCAGTATTTT | CASSLEGWFSSGSTDTQYF
TRBJ1-2 | NA | NA | TRBV15 | TGTGCCACCAGCAGAGATTGGCCGTTTCTCGGCTACACCTTC | CATSRDWPFLGYTF
TRBJ2-2 | NA | TRBD2 | TRBV30 | TGTGCCTGTCAACCCCGGGGGGATCGAGGCACCGGGGAGCTGTTTTTT | CACQPRGDRGTGELFF
TRBJ2-3 | NA | TRBD2 | TRBV3-1/TRBV3-2 | TGTGCCAGCAGCCAAGGAATGGTCGCCAGCGGGGTTGGTCGTGGCACAGATACGCAGTATTTT | CASSQGMVASGVGRGTDTQYF
TRBJ1-1 | NA | TRBD1 | TRBV5-1 | TGCGCCAGCCGCTCCGGGACAGCGAACACTGAAGCTTTCTTT | CASRSGTANTEAFF
TRBJ2-2 | NA | NA | TRBV6-5 | TGTGCCAGCAGTTCAGGGGTAAACACCGGGGAGCTGTTTTTT | CASSSGVNTGELFF
TRBJ2-3 | NA | NA | TRBV5-6 | TGTGCCAGCAGCCCAACAGGGACAAGCGATACGCAGTATTTT | CASSPTGTSDTQYF
TRBJ1-2 | NA | NA | TRBV4-3 | TGCGCCAGCAGCCAACGGACACGGTCATATGGCTACACCTTC | CASSQRTRSYGYTF
TRBJ1-5 | NA | NA | TRBV28 | TGTGCCAGCAGCTTGGGGGGGCAAGCAAATCAGCCCCAGCATTTT | CASSLGGQANQPQHF
TRBJ1-2 | NA | TRBD1 | TRBV5-1 | TGTGCCAGCAGCTTGGACAGGGTAGATTCGCGGGGCTACACCTTC | CASSLDRVDSRGYTF
TRBJ2-5 | NA | NA | TRBV5-1 | TGCGCCAGCAGCTCCGGGGTTGGTCAGGTACCTGTTAAGACCCAGTACTTC | CASSSGVGQVPVKTQYF
TRBJ1-3 | NA | NA | TRBV15 | TGTGCCACCAGGGAGGATGCGGGAAACACCATATATTTT | CATREDAGNTIYF
TRBJ2-1 | NA | TRBD2 | TRBV27 | TGTGCCAGCACCAGCGGGAACTCCTACAATGAGCAGTTCTTC | CASTSGNSYNEQFF
TRBJ1-4 | NA | TRBD1 | TRBV19 | TGTGCCAGTAGTACAGGGGGCTTAACTAATGAAAAACTGTTTTTT | CASSTGGLTNEKLFF
TRBJ1-2 | few | TRBD1 | TRBV29-1 | TGCAGCGATCTGACAGGGTTGGGGGGCTACACCTTC | CSDLTGLGGYTF
TRBJ2-3 | few | TRBD2 | TRBV4-2 | TGTGCCAGCAGCCAAGAAGCGGGACTAGGTTTGACAGATACGCAGTATTTT | CASSQEAGLGLTDTQYF
TRBJ2-3 | NA | TRBD2 | TRBV4-1 | TGCGCCAGCAGCCAAGATCGGACTAGCGCCCCAGATACGCAGTATTTT | CASSQDRTSAPDTQYF
TRBJ1-1 | NA | NA | TRBV10-3 | TGTGCCATCAGGGAAGACAGGAACACTGAAGCTTTCTTT | CAIREDRNTEAFF
TRBJ2-1 | NA | NA | TRBV4-1 | TGCGCCAGCAGCCAACAACTAGCCAATGAGCAGTTCTTC | CASSQQLANEQFF
TRBJ2-1 | NA | NA | TRBV4-3 | TGCGCCAGCAGCCAAGATTTTACAGGTGATGAGCAGTTCTTC | CASSQDFTGDEQFF
TRBJ1-4 | NA | NA | TRBV5-4 | TGTGCCAGCAGCTTTAAAACCGGGGCTAATGAAAAACTGTTTTTT | CASSFKTGANEKLFF
TRBJ2-2 | NA | TRBD2 | TRBV9 | TGTGCCAGCAGCGTAGTTGCTAGCGGGAGATCCGGGGAGCTGTTTTTT | CASSVVASGRSGELFF
TRBJ1-1 | NA | NA | TRBV6-5 | TGTGCCAGCAGGGGACACGCCACTGAAGCTTTCTTT | CASRGHATEAFF
TRBJ1-4 | NA | NA | TRBV7-2 | TGTGCCAGCAGCTTAATCGGGTGGGGGAGGGGACTTAATGAAAAACTGTTTTTT | CASSLIGWGRGLNEKLFF